The 21 T cell receptor beta chains reported below all come from one sample, sequenced in a study of T cells in narcolepsy. Data came from immunoSEQ multiplex PCR; TCRdb stores just in-frame clones and leaves some out. The sample lists approximately 28,000 clones; roughly 74% were seen once. What was sequenced was CD45RA- memory CD4+ T cells from PBMCs. Source of these receptors: a human donor with narcolepsy.

The chain has TRBV6-1 and TRBJ2-7; D not resolved. The germline CDR1 and CDR2 sequences are MNHNS and SASEGT. This CDR3 has 10 residues. The V end was cut by 5 bases, the J end by 8 bases, with 7 bases between. As DNA, the CDR3 is TGTGCCAGCAGTTACTGGAAGCAGTACTTC. It is translated as CASSYWKQYF.

This clone has only one observation. The rearrangement uses TRBV7-9 and TRBJ1-2; a possible D gene is TRBD1 (5 bases). CDR3 length equals 15 residues. Germline V CDR1 and CDR2: SEHNR, FQNEAQ (reference sequence). Trimming removed 2 bases at V and 6 bases at J, with 16 bases between. The CDR3 bases are TGTGCCAGCAGCTTACTCCGGGGGGGGATAGATGGCTACACCTTC. Translating it yields CASSLLRGGIDGYTF.

A single count supports this clone. CDR3 in amino acids: CASSLSAASTEAFF. The CDR3 coding sequence is TGCGCCAGCAGCTTGTCCGCCGCGAGCACTGAAGCTTTCTTT. This chain joins TRBV5-1 and TRBJ1-1; D not certain. The CDR3 is 14 residues long. Germline V gene sequence: CDR1 SGHRS, CDR2 YFSETQ. V was clipped by 1 base and J by 4 bases, with 11 bases between them. The full variable domain, rest sourced from reference TRBV5-1 and TRBJ1-1, is KAGVTQTPRYLIKTRGQQVTLSCSPISGHRSVSWYQQTPGQGLQFLFEYFSETQRNKGNFPGRFSGRQFSNSRSEMNVSTLELGDSALYLCASSLSAASTEAFFGQGTRLTVV.

This clone was detected once. V is TRBV23-1 and J is TRBJ1-1, with a weak D call TRBD1 (6 bases). TRBV23-1 is an open reading frame whose function is uncertain. Trimming removed 0 bases at V and 3 bases at J, with 17 bases between. The CDR3 loop spans 17 amino acids. The CDR3 protein is CASSQSLWRGMDTEAFF. CDR3 DNA sequence: TGCGCCAGCAGTCAATCTCTCTGGAGGGGGATGGACACTGAAGCTTTCTTT.

The chain has TRBV27 and TRBJ2-7; either TRBD1 or TRBD2 may supply D (5 bases each). V gave up 2 bases and J gave up 3 bases, with 11 bases separating them. CDR1 MNHEY and CDR2 SMNVEV come from the germline V gene (reference sequence). CDR3 length: 14 residues. CDR3 loop: CASSLGGRGYEQYF. The CDR3 DNA is TGTGCCAGCAGTTTAGGGGGTCGCGGCTACGAGCAGTACTTC.

In DNA form, the CDR3 reads TGTGCCAGCAGCGTAGCTACTAGCGGGGGGGCGTACAATGAGCAGTTCTTC. This gives the protein CASSVATSGGAYNEQFF. V gene TRBV9 combines with J gene TRBJ2-1; 13 nucleotides align to TRBD2. The CDR3 has 17 residues. V lost 0 bases, J lost 4 bases, and 4 bases stayed unmatched. Germline V gives CDR1 SGDLS, CDR2 YYNGEE.

The chain links TRBV2 to TRBJ1-3; D is possibly TRBD1 (6 bases). V was clipped by 8 bases and J by 0 bases, with 14 bases between them. The CDR3 is 15 residues long. The germline V gene encodes CDR1 SNHLY and CDR2 FYNNEI. The CDR3 DNA is TGTGCCAGCCTCCGGGGGCAGGGCTCTGGAAACACCATATATTTT. This translates into CASLRGQGSGNTIYF.

The J gene is TRBJ2-7, the V gene TRBV7-9; TRBD1 matches at 7 bases. This CDR3 has 15 residues. V dropped 5 bases and J dropped 6; count of bases not matched to a gene: 13. CDR1 SEHNR and CDR2 FQNEAQ come from the germline V gene (reference sequence). CDR3 residues: CASSGLQGVTAEQYF. The CDR3 nucleotides read TGTGCCAGCAGCGGCCTTCAGGGGGTGACTGCCGAGCAGTACTTC.

This chain connects TRBV6-1 to TRBJ2-1, with 7 nucleotides matching TRBD1. Germline V lookup: CDR1 MNHNS, CDR2 SASEGT. V shed 7 bases, J shed 2 bases, and the junction held 8 bases outside the gene matches. The CDR3 runs to 15 residues. CDR3 region: CASKGTAPPYNEQFF. DNA of the CDR3: TGTGCCAGCAAAGGGACAGCCCCTCCCTACAATGAGCAGTTCTTC.

On this clone itself: This same CDR3 is encoded by further DNA sequences in the sample. The chain recombines TRBV5-1 with TRBJ2-1; 11 bases are a match to TRBD2. Germline V gene sequence: CDR1 SGHRS, CDR2 YFSETQ. This CDR3 region has 16 residues. J lost 5 bases, V lost 2 bases, and 6 bases had no gene match. The DNA for the CDR3 is TGCGCCAGCAGCTTCTCCGGGACTAGCGGCAACAATGAGCAGTTCTTC. It is translated as CASSFSGTSGNNEQFF.

The sample holds one count of this clone. CDR3 sequence: CASSQVYPGGSTRGSYEQYF. The CDR3 coding sequence is TGCGCCAGCAGCCAAGTTTACCCGGGAGGCAGTACTAGGGGTTCCTACGAGCAGTACTTC. The chain employs TRBV4-1 and TRBJ2-5, with 7 bases fitting TRBD2. TRBJ2-7 explains the end of the DNA better; the J call may be wrong. CDR1 MGHRA and CDR2 YSYEKL come from the germline V gene. The CDR3 contains 20 residues.

This clone was detected once. CDR3 sequence reads: CASSSTGQGGYGYTF. Written as DNA, the CDR3 is TGTGCCAGCAGTTCCACGGGACAGGGAGGCTATGGCTACACCTTC. The V call is TRBV6-1, the J call TRBJ1-2; 9 nucleotides align to TRBD1. Germline V gene lookup returns CDR1 MNHNS and CDR2 SASEGT. V was clipped by 5 bases and J by 4 bases; unmatched bases: 8. The CDR3 contains 15 residues.

V is TRBV7-2 and J is TRBJ1-6; D ambiguous. V was cut by 6 bases and J by 5 bases, with 11 bases left in between. Germline CDR1 is SGHTA and CDR2 is FQGNSA. The length of the CDR3 is 14 residues. CDR3 sequence: CASSGRLDNSPLHF. In DNA form, the CDR3 reads TGTGCCAGCAGTGGGAGATTGGATAATTCACCCCTCCACTTT.

The J gene is TRBJ1-2, the V gene TRBV11-1, with a possible D match to TRBD1 (5 bases). The CDR3 spans 13 residues. Germline CDR1 reads SGHAT; CDR2 reads FQDESV (reference sequence). Between the trimmed V and J ends, which lost 2 bases and 6 bases, there was a span of 10 bases. CDR3 residues: CASSLSGRDGYTF. CDR3 coding DNA: TGTGCCAGCAGCTTATCGGGGCGCGATGGCTACACCTTC.

For this clone: Other DNA sequences within the sample encode an identical CDR3. The chain joins TRBV12-5 to TRBJ1-5; D unresolved. This CDR3 is 13 amino acids long. Trimming removed 8 bases at V and 7 bases at J, with 15 bases between. Germline CDR1 LGHNT, CDR2 FRNRAP. CDR3 residues: CASSRVGEQPQHF. CDR3 DNA: TGTGCTAGTAGTCGGGTGGGCGAGCAGCCCCAGCATTTT. Using reference TRBV12-5 and TRBJ1-5 for the parts outside the CDR3, the full variable domain is DARVTQTPRHKVTEMGQEVTMRCQPILGHNTVFWYRQTMMQGLELLAYFRNRAPLDDSGMPKDRFSAEMPDATLATLKIQPSEPRDSAVYFCASSRVGEQPQHFGDGTRLSIL.

The chain employs TRBV27 and TRBJ2-5; D gene ambiguous. Germline CDR1 reads MNHEY; CDR2 reads SMNVEV (reference sequence). The CDR3 loop spans 15 amino acids. V was trimmed by 0 bases and J by 5 bases, leaving 13 bases between them. In DNA, the CDR3 is TGTGCCAGCAGTTTATCATGGGCGGTCCAGGAGACCCAGTACTTC. Amino acids: CASSLSWAVQETQYF.

The genes are TRBV6-5 and TRBJ1-2; perhaps TRBD1 as D (6 bases). Deletions cut 5 bases from V and 0 bases from J, with 13 bases between. This CDR3 spans 15 amino acids. Looked up from germline, CDR1 is MNHEY and CDR2 is SVGAGI. CDR3: CASSRNRDANYGYTF. The CDR3 DNA is TGTGCCAGCAGTCGCAACAGGGATGCTAACTATGGCTACACCTTC.

The chain recombines TRBV27 with TRBJ2-3; 11 nucleotides align to TRBD2. The germline CDR1 and CDR2 sequences are MNHEY and SMNVEV (reference sequence). The CDR3 is made up of 17 amino acids. The junction had 10 bases not matched to a gene; V was cut back by 2 bases and J by 6 bases. CDR3 coding DNA: TGTGCCAGCAGTTTAAGAGCTAGCGGGGGGCCACGGGATACGCAGTATTTT. Protein product: CASSLRASGGPRDTQYF.

V usage is TRBV6-1 and J usage is TRBJ1-2; D remains unclear. The CDR3 has 12 amino acids. Germline lookup yields CDR1 MNHNS and CDR2 SASEGT. V shed 5 bases and J shed 7 bases, with 11 bases lying between them. CDR3 in amino acids: CASSLTESGYTF. The CDR3 DNA reads as TGTGCCAGCAGTTTAACGGAAAGTGGCTACACCTTC.

This clone was detected a few times. The chain combines TRBV21-1 with TRBJ2-2; the D call of TRBD2 is as the table states it, not checked on the DNA. TRBV21-1 is flagged as a pseudogene. The CDR3 loop spans 16 amino acids. In DNA, the CDR3 is TGTGCCAGCAGCAAAGCCGTTCTTTGGGAGACCGGGGAGCTGTTTTTT. Protein sequence: CASSKAVLWETGELFF.

The chain combines TRBV2 with TRBJ2-7; D call uncertain. CDR3 size: 15 residues. From germline, CDR1 is SNHLY and CDR2 FYNNEI. V lost 5 bases, J lost 0 bases, and 14 bases lay in between. The DNA for the CDR3 is TGTGCCAGCAGTTACGATGCCCTACCCTCCTACGAGCAGTACTTC. Translating it yields CASSYDALPSYEQYF.